Below, 26 T cell receptor beta chains from the same sample are listed, as sequenced in a study of Ad26.COV2.S vaccination and SARS-CoV-2 variants. Treatment described: roughly 19 received Ad26.COV2.S at low or high dose, single or two shots; roughly five received placebo; per-sample allocation not given. Samples analyzed were those drawn on day 63 after the first vaccine or placebo injection. The protocol was immunoSEQ multiplex PCR, while the TCRdb copy is restricted to in-frame clones and leaves out a portion. The sample yields 300,000 to 400,000 clones, 88% seen once. The sample in question was peripheral blood, obtained in a trial of Ad26.COV2.S vaccine versus placebo. The receptors derive from a person aged 18-65 years who received the Ad26.COV2.S COVID-19 vaccine or a placebo.

The chain carries TRBV7-3 and TRBJ1-2; D uncertain. Trimming cost V 1 base and J 8 bases, with 11 bases left between them. CDR1 is SGHTA and CDR2 is FQGTGA in the germline V gene. The CDR3 has 13 amino acids. CDR3 coding DNA: TGTGCCAGCAGCTTAAAGATTCCGGGCGGCTACACCTTC. Translated, it gives CASSLKIPGGYTF.

The chain has TRBV7-8 and TRBJ1-1, with 7 nucleotides matching TRBD1. This CDR3 is built from 13 residues. Per the germline V gene, CDR1 is SGHVS and CDR2 is FQNEAQ. V lost 11 bases, J lost 0 bases, and 6 bases stayed unmatched. DNA of the CDR3: TGTGCCTCAATACAGGGGTTGAACACTGAAGCTTTCTTT. This encodes CASIQGLNTEAFF.

V usage is TRBV11-2 and J usage is TRBJ2-5; D gene unclear. CDR3 size: 14 residues. Germline loops: CDR1 SGHAT, CDR2 FQNNGV. V lost 3 bases and J 0 bases, leaving 8 bases between the germline ends. The CDR3 spells CASSFVGHQETQYF. CDR3 DNA sequence: TGTGCCAGCAGCTTCGTTGGGCACCAAGAGACCCAGTACTTC.

The rearrangement links TRBV7-2 to TRBJ2-7; 9 nucleotides line up with TRBD2. The CDR3 runs to 14 residues. The V segment lost 3 bases and the J segment 6 bases; nucleotides outside the gene matches: 6. The V gene's germline CDR1 is SGHTA and CDR2 FQGNSA. CDR3 region: CASSLGGRALEQYF. The CDR3 region has the DNA TGTGCCAGCAGCTTGGGCGGGAGGGCCCTCGAGCAGTACTTC.

This clone was seen just once. The rearrangement joins TRBV6-5 to TRBJ2-7, with 7 bases aligning to TRBD1. Germline V gives CDR1 MNHEY, CDR2 SVGAGI. V was clipped by 5 bases and J by 4 bases; unmatched bases: 5. The length of the CDR3 is 13 residues. The CDR3 DNA sequence: TGTGCCAGCAGTCTAGGGACAGTTTACGAGCAGTACTTC. The encoded protein is CASSLGTVYEQYF.

The chain recombines TRBV7-9 with TRBJ2-3; D not certain. Germline CDR1 reads SEHNR; CDR2 reads FQNEAQ (reference sequence). Trimming took 1 base from V and 6 from J, leaving 8 bases between them. CDR3 length: 13 amino acids. CDR3 sequence (DNA): TGTGCCAGCAGCTTAGAAGGCCCGGATACGCAGTATTTT. Translating it yields CASSLEGPDTQYF.

The CDR3 DNA sequence: TGCACCAGCAGCCAACAGAAGGGCTCGGATGAAAAACTGTTTTTT. It specifies CTSSQQKGSDEKLFF. This chain joins TRBV1 and TRBJ1-4. TRBV1 is recorded as a pseudogene. There are 15 residues in the CDR3.

The chain couples TRBV5-1 to TRBJ1-1; D remains unclear. Germline V lookup: CDR1 SGHRS, CDR2 YFSETQ. The CDR3 has 13 residues. Trimming cost V 4 bases and J 0 bases, with 7 bases left between them. The CDR3 is CASSTNMNTEAFF. The CDR3 region has the DNA TGCGCCAGCAGCACGAACATGAACACTGAAGCTTTCTTT.

V and J are TRBV15 and TRBJ2-3; 8 bases agree with TRBD2. Per the germline V gene, CDR1 is LNHNV and CDR2 is YYDKDF (reference sequence). V lost 4 bases and J lost 5; bases outside the gene matches: 8. CDR3 length: 15 residues. CDR3 DNA sequence: TGTGCCACCAGCACGCCGGGACTAGATCAAGATACGCAGTATTTT. This translates into CATSTPGLDQDTQYF. Supplemented by reference TRBV15 and TRBJ2-3, the full variable domain reads DAMVIQNPRYQVTQFGKPVTLSCSQTLNHNVMYWYQQKSSQAPKLLFHYYDKDFNNEADTPDNFQSRRPNTSFCFLDIRSPGLGDTAMYLCATSTPGLDQDTQYFGPGTRLTVL.

This clone was observed a single time. The CDR3 protein is CASSQDLRGLSTNEKLFF. The CDR3 nucleotides are TGCGCCAGCAGCCAAGATTTACGGGGATTGTCAACTAATGAAAAACTGTTTTTT. The chain uses TRBV4-1 and TRBJ1-4, with D unclear. Germline lookup yields CDR1 MGHRA and CDR2 YSYEKL. This CDR3 has 18 residues. V lost 0 bases, J lost 0 bases, and 14 bases lay in between.

The chain combines TRBV7-6 with TRBJ1-4; tentatively, D is TRBD1 (6 bases). Germline-derived CDR1 and CDR2 are SGHVS and FNYEAQ. The CDR3 consists of 15 residues. V shed 3 bases and J shed 6 bases, with 14 bases lying between them. The CDR3 bases are TGTGCCAGCAGCTTTCAGGGCAGGGGCTATGAAAAACTGTTTTTT. Translating gives CASSFQGRGYEKLFF.

In this sample, this clone turned up once. The chain has TRBV15 and TRBJ1-5; TRBD1 matches at 8 bases. This CDR3 contains 17 residues. Per the germline V gene, CDR1 is LNHNV and CDR2 is YYDKDF (reference sequence). With V trimmed by 1 base and J by 1 base, 6 bases remained unmatched. The CDR3 region is CATSRGQGRGSNQPQHF. In DNA, the CDR3 is TGTGCCACCAGCAGAGGACAGGGGAGGGGAAGCAATCAGCCCCAGCATTTT. The full variable domain, with the rest looked up from reference TRBV15 and TRBJ1-5, is DAMVIQNPRYQVTQFGKPVTLSCSQTLNHNVMYWYQQKSSQAPKLLFHYYDKDFNNEADTPDNFQSRRPNTSFCFLDIRSPGLGDTAMYLCATSRGQGRGSNQPQHFGDGTRLSIL.

The chain uses TRBV12-3 or TRBV12-4 and TRBJ1-2, with no clear D. CDR3 length: 13 residues. Trimming took off 5 bases at V and 7 bases at J, with 14 bases between the two ends. Written as DNA, the CDR3 is TGTGCCAGCAGTGATCGGGCAGGTGGTGGCTACACCTTC. It yields the protein CASSDRAGGGYTF.

The gene calls are TRBV27 and TRBJ2-1, with TRBD1 matching 7 bases. Germline CDR1 reads MNHEY; CDR2 reads SMNVEV (reference sequence). The CDR3 runs 15 residues. Unmatched junction bases numbered 7, after V lost 7 bases and J lost 1 base. The chain's CDR3 is CASNYETGSYNEQFF. For the CDR3, the DNA is TGTGCCAGCAACTATGAGACAGGGTCCTACAATGAGCAGTTCTTC.

This clone was found a few times. The rearrangement links TRBV19 to TRBJ1-5, with a weak D call TRBD1 (5 bases). CDR1 is LNHDA, CDR2 SQIVND, per germline (reference sequence). The ends were cut back, 1 base at V and 11 bases at J, with 12 bases in the middle. This CDR3 is built from 13 residues. Written as DNA, the CDR3 is TGTGCCAGTAGTATAGGACGCCGAGGGGCCCAGCATTTT. It translates to CASSIGRRGAQHF.

This chain links TRBV18 with TRBJ2-7; tentatively, D is TRBD2 (7 bases). The CDR3 sequence is 15 residues long. Germline V lookup: CDR1 KGHSH, CDR2 LQKENI. V was shortened by 3 bases and J by 2 bases, with 14 bases between the two germline ends. The CDR3 bases are TGTGCCAGCTCACCCCGCCGGGGGGCCACCTACGAGCAGTACTTC. Its protein is CASSPRRGATYEQYF.

The DNA for the CDR3 is TGTGCCACCAGCAGAGATTTTACGGGCACAGATACGCAGTATTTT. This gives the protein CATSRDFTGTDTQYF. V gene TRBV15 combines with J gene TRBJ2-3; the D is unclear. This CDR3 contains 15 residues. V lost 0 bases to trimming and J lost 1 base, with 8 bases between them. CDR1 and CDR2 (germline): LNHNV, YYDKDF (reference sequence). Using reference TRBV15 and TRBJ2-3 for the parts outside the CDR3, the full variable domain is DAMVIQNPRYQVTQFGKPVTLSCSQTLNHNVMYWYQQKSSQAPKLLFHYYDKDFNNEADTPDNFQSRRPNTSFCFLDIRSPGLGDTAMYLCATSRDFTGTDTQYFGPGTRLTVL.

V gene TRBV6-4 combines with J gene TRBJ2-1, with 10 bases matching TRBD2. The CDR3 spans 17 residues. The trim removed 0 bases at V and 7 bases at J, leaving 9 bases unmatched. Germline V lookup: CDR1 MRHNA, CDR2 SNTAGT. The CDR3 here is CASSDSASGSGLNEQFF. The CDR3 nucleotides read TGTGCCAGCAGTGACTCGGCTAGCGGGAGTGGTTTGAATGAGCAGTTCTTC.

The chain joins TRBV27 to TRBJ2-7; possibly TRBD2 for D (6 bases). This CDR3 has 13 amino acids. V was shortened by 3 bases and J by 4 bases, with 10 bases between the two germline ends. Germline CDR1 MNHEY, CDR2 SMNVEV (reference sequence). The CDR3 loop reads CASSLGRRYEQYF. CDR3 DNA sequence: TGTGCCAGCAGTTTGGGGAGGAGGTACGAGCAGTACTTC.

This clone was counted a single time. The J gene is TRBJ2-3, the V gene TRBV7-8, with 9 positions matching TRBD2. The CDR3 length is 17 residues. Germline V gene data show CDR1 as SGHVS and CDR2 as FQNEAQ. V lost 1 base to trimming and J lost 4 bases; unmatched junction nucleotides: 9. DNA for the CDR3: TGTGCCAGCAGCTTAGGAGGAGGCGGGAGGGCCCCAGATACGCAGTATTTT. Translating gives CASSLGGGGRAPDTQYF.

The chain links TRBV11-2 to TRBJ2-2; D is undetermined. Deletions cut 4 bases from V and 8 bases from J, with 20 bases between. Per the germline V gene, CDR1 is SGHAT and CDR2 is FQNNGV. The CDR3 covers 16 residues. The DNA for the CDR3 is TGTGCCAGCAGCTCATACCCGGGCCTTGGATCGGGGGAGCTGTTTTTT. Protein sequence: CASSSYPGLGSGELFF.

J is TRBJ2-2 and V is TRBV6-2 or TRBV6-3, with a possible D match to TRBD2 (6 bases). The CDR3 totals 18 residues. Looked up from germline, CDR1 is MNHEY and CDR2 is SVGEGT. V lost 6 bases and J lost 2, with 22 bases in between. The CDR3 here is CASSSLLPGLANTGELFF. The CDR3 nucleotides are TGTGCCAGCAGCTCTTTACTTCCGGGACTGGCAAACACCGGGGAGCTGTTTTTT.

This chain uses TRBV10-3 with TRBJ2-1; tentative D call: TRBD2 (6 bases). V lost 8 bases and J lost 5, with 19 bases in between. Germline V gene data show CDR1 as ENHRY and CDR2 as SYGVKD. The CDR3 extends over 15 amino acids. The chain's CDR3 is CAIGGTDAINNEQFF. CDR3 DNA sequence: TGTGCCATCGGGGGGACTGACGCGATCAACAATGAGCAGTTCTTC.

V is TRBV5-1 and J is TRBJ2-1; 9 bases map to TRBD1. The germline gives CDR1 SGHRS, CDR2 YFSETQ. This CDR3 is built from 15 residues. J gave up 3 bases and V 4 bases, and 5 bases lay outside the gene matches. In DNA form, the CDR3 reads TGCGCCAGCAGCGTGACAGGGGGAGACTACAATGAGCAGTTCTTC. Its protein is CASSVTGGDYNEQFF.

The chain couples TRBV20-1 to TRBJ1-1; D unclear. With 3 bases removed from V and 0 bases from J, the gap between germline ends came to 14 bases. Germline-derived CDR1 and CDR2 are DFQATT and SNEGSKA (reference sequence). The CDR3 length is 15 residues. The CDR3 spells CSASIPGPVNTEAFF. In DNA, the CDR3 is TGCAGTGCTAGTATACCAGGCCCGGTGAACACTGAAGCTTTCTTT.

The chain uses TRBV7-8 and TRBJ1-5, with 9 positions matching TRBD1. Per the germline V gene, CDR1 is SGHVS and CDR2 is FQNEAQ. V was pared by 5 bases and J by 5 bases, with 4 bases of the junction left unmatched. The CDR3 totals 14 residues. This CDR3 is CASSPGQGYQPQHF. The CDR3 bases are TGTGCCAGCAGCCCAGGACAGGGGTATCAGCCCCAGCATTTT.